This T cell receptor (beta chain) was sequenced in a study of blood T cells in healthy people across ages. Study-wide context: Template switching recovered approximately one barcoded beta molecule for every two T cells.

The CDR3 spans 14 residues. Germline CDR1 reads LNHDA; CDR2 reads SQIVND (reference sequence). V was cut by 5 bases and J by 1 base, with 11 bases left in between. This clonotype was seen many times. The second PCR ran roughly 6 to 12 cycles with a sample-barcoded 5' primer and J-beta primers. Each CDR3 protein gets one entry after TCRdb re-called the 5' RACE reads with MiXCR. The table lists over 750,000 distinct CDR3 sequences, around a quarter of them singletons. This sample also belongs to another study, concerning T cells of mothers and their children. As reported in that work: Thymic selection molds TCR recombination products alike in related and unrelated pairs.

Sequencing was carried out using blood. The V and J genes are TRBV19 and TRBJ2-5; tentative D call: TRBD1 (5 bases). The clonotype originates from a boy younger than 18 in good health. The CDR3 loop is CASSHRQGQETQYF. CDR3 bases: TGTGCCAGTAGTCACCGCCAGGGCCAAGAGACCCAGTACTTC.